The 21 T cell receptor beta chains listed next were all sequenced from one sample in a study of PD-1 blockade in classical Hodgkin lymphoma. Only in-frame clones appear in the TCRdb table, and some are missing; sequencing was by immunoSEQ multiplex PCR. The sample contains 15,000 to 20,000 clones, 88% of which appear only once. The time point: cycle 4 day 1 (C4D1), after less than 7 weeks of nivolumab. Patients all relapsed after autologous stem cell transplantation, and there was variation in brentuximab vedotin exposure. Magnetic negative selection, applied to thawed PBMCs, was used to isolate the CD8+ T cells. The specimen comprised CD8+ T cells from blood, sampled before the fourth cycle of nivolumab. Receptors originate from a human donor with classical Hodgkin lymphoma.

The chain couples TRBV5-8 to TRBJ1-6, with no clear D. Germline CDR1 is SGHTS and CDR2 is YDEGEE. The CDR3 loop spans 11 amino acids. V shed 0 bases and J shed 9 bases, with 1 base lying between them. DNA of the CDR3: TGTGCCAGCAGCTTGGGTTCACCCCTCCACTTT. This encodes CASSLGSPLHF.

CDR3 protein: CASSASNYEQYF. The CDR3 DNA follows: TGTGCCAGCAGTGCCTCAAATTACGAGCAGTACTTC. V is TRBV2 and J is TRBJ2-7; D gene unclear. This CDR3 is 12 amino acids long. Trimming took off 4 bases at V and 4 bases at J, with 8 bases between the two ends. Germline V gene lookup returns CDR1 SNHLY and CDR2 FYNNEI.

CDR3 nucleotides: TGTGCCAGCAGTCCCCCAGAAGTAAACACTGAAGCTTTCTTT. Amino acids: CASSPPEVNTEAFF. V usage is TRBV28 and J usage is TRBJ1-1; D ambiguous. Germline V gene lookup returns CDR1 MDHEN and CDR2 SYDVKM. V lost 5 bases, J lost 2 bases, and 12 bases lay in between. CDR3 size: 14 residues.

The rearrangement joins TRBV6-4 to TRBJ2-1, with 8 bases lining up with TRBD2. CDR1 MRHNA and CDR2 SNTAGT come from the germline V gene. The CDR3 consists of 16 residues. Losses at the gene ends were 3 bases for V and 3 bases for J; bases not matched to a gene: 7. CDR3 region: CASSENLAGSYNEQFF. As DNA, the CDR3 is TGTGCCAGCAGTGAGAACCTAGCGGGCAGCTACAATGAGCAGTTCTTC.

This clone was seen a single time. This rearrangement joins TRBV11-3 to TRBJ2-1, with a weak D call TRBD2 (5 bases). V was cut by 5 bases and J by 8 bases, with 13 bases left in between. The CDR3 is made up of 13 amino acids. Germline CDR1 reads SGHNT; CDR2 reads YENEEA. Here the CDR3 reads CASSRRDIHEQFF. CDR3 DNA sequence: TGTGCCAGCAGCCGACGGGATATCCATGAGCAGTTCTTC. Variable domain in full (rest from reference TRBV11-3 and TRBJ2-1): EAGVVQSPRYKIIEKKQPVAFWCNPISGHNTLYWYLQNLGQGPELLIRYENEEAVDDSQLPKDRFSAERLKGVDSTLKIQPAELGDSAVYLCASSRRDIHEQFFGPGTRLTVL.

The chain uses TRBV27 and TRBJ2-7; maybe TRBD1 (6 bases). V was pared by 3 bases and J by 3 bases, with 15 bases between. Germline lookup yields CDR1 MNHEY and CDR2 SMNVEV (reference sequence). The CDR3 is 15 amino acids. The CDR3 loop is CASSFLQGYDYEQYF. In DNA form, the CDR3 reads TGTGCCAGCAGTTTTTTACAGGGTTATGACTACGAGCAGTACTTC.

The CDR3: CSAPDPDRAGWGYTF. In nucleotides, the CDR3 is TGCAGCGCTCCCGACCCCGACAGGGCCGGGTGGGGCTACACCTTC. The chain uses TRBV29-1 and TRBJ1-2, with TRBD1 matching 7 bases. The V gene's germline CDR1 is SQVTM and CDR2 ANQGSEA. V shed 7 bases, J shed 8 bases, and the junction held 19 bases outside the gene matches. This CDR3 contains 15 residues.

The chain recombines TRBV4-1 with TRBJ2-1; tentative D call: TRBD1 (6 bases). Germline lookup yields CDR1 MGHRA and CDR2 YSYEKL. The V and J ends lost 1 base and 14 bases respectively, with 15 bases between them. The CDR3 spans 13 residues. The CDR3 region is CASSQGRRDIKFF. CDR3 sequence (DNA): TGCGCCAGCAGCCAAGGCCGCCGGGACATTAAGTTCTTC.

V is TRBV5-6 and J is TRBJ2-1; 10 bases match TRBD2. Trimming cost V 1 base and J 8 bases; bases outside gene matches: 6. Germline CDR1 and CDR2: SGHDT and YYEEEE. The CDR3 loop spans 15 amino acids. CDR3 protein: CASSLSWTSGDEQFF. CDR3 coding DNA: TGTGCCAGCAGCTTGTCCTGGACTAGCGGAGATGAGCAGTTCTTC.

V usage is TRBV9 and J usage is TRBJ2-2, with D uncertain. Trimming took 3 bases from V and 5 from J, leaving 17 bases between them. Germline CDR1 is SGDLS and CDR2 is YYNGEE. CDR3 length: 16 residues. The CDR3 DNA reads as TGTGCCAGCAGCGGAGTGACGGAGAAAGGAACCGGGGAGCTGTTTTTT. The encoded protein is CASSGVTEKGTGELFF. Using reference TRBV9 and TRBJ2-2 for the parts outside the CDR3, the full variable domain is DSGVTQTPKHLITATGQRVTLRCSPRSGDLSVYWYQQSLDQGLQFLIQYYNGEERAKGNILERFSAQQFPDLHSELNLSSLELGDSALYFCASSGVTEKGTGELFFGEGSRLTVL.

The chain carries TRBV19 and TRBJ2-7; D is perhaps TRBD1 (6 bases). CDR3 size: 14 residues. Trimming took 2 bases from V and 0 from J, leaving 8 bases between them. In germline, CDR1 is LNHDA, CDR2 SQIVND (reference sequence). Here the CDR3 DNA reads TGTGCCAGTAGTATATCAGGGGCCTCCTACGAGCAGTACTTC. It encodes CASSISGASYEQYF. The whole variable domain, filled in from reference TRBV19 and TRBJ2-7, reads DGGITQSPKYLFRKEGQNVTLSCEQNLNHDAMYWYRQDPGQGLRLIYYSQIVNDFQKGDIAEGYSVSREKKESFPLTVTSAQKNPTAFYLCASSISGASYEQYFGPGTRLTVT.

The CDR3 region is CASSLPNEQFF. DNA of the CDR3: TGTGCCAGCAGCTTACCAAATGAGCAGTTCTTC. The chain has TRBV5-4 and TRBJ2-1, with unresolved D. There are 11 residues in the CDR3. Germline lookup yields CDR1 SGHNT and CDR2 YYREEE (reference sequence). V was shortened by 2 bases and J by 7 bases, with 4 bases between the two germline ends.

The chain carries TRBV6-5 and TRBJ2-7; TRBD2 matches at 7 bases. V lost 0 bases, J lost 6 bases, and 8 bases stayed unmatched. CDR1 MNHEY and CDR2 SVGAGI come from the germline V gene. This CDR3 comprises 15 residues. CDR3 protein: CASSYSSTSPGEQYF. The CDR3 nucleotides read TGTGCCAGCAGTTACTCGTCGACTAGCCCCGGCGAGCAGTACTTC.

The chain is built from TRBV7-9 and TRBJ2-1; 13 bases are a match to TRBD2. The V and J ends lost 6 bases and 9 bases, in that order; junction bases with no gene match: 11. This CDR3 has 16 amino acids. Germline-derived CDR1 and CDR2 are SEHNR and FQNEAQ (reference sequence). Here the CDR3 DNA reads TGTGCCAGCAGAGGAGCGGGACTAGCGGGATTAATTGAGCAGTTCTTC. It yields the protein CASRGAGLAGLIEQFF.

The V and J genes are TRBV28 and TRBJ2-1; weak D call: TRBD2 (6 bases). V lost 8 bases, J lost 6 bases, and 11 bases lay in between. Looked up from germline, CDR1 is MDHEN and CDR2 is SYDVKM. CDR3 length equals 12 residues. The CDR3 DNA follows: TGTGCCAGCGCGAGGGGAGGCAATGAGCAGTTCTTC. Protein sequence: CASARGGNEQFF.

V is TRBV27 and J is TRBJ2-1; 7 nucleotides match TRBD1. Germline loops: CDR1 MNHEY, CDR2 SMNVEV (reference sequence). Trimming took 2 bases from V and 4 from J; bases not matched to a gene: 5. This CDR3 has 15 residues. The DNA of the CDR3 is TGTGCCAGCAGTTTAGTTGAGGACAGGTACAATGAGCAGTTCTTC. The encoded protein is CASSLVEDRYNEQFF.

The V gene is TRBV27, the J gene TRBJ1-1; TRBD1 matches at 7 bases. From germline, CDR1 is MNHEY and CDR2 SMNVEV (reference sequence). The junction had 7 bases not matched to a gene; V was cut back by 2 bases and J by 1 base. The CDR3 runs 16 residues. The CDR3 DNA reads TGTGCCAGCAGTTTACACCGTACAGGGGAGAACACTGAAGCTTTCTTT. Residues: CASSLHRTGENTEAFF.

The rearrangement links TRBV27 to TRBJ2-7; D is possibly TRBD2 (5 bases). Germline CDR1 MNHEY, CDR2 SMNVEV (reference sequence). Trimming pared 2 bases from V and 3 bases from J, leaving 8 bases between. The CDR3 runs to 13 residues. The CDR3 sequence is CASSLGLNYEQYF. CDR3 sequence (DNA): TGTGCCAGCAGTTTAGGACTCAACTACGAGCAGTACTTC.

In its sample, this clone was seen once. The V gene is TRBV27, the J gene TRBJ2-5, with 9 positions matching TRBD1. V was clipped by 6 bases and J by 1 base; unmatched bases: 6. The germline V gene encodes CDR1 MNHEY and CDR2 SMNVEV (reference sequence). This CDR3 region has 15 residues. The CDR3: CASSFRDRVQETQYF. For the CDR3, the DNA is TGTGCCAGCAGCTTTAGGGACAGGGTCCAAGAGACCCAGTACTTC.

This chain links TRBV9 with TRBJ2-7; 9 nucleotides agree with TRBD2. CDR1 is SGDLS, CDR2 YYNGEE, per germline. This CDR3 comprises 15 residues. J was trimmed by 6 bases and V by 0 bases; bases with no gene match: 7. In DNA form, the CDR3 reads TGTGCCAGCAGCGTAGATGGCGGGAGGGCCTCCGAGCAGTACTTC. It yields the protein CASSVDGGRASEQYF.

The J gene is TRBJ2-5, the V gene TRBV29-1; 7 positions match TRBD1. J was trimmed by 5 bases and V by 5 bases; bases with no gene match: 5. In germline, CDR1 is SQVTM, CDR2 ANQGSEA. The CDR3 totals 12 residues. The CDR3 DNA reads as TGCAGCGTTCGGGACAGCCTGGAGACCCAGTACTTC. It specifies CSVRDSLETQYF.